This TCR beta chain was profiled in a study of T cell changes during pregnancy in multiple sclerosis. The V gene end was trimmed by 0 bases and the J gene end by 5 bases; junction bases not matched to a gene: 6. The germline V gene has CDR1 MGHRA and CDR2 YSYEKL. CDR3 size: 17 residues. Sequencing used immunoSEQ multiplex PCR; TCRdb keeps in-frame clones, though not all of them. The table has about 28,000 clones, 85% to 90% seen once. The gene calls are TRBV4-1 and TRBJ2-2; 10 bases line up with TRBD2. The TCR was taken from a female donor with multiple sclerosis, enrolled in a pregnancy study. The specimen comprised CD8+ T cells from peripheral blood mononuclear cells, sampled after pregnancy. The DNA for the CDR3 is TGCGCCAGCAGCCAAGATCTCCCTAGCGGGGGTACCGGGGAGCTGTTTTTT. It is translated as CASSQDLPSGGTGELFF.